This TCR beta chain is from a study of T cells of healthy individuals. This clonotype has a count of ten or more. TCRdb re-called the 5' RACE reads with MiXCR, one entry per CDR3 protein. The sample holds tens of thousands of distinct CDR3 sequences, around 15% seen once. This receptor was taken from a human donor in good health.

The CDR3 DNA reads TGCAGTGCCCCCCAACTTCGAGAGGGCGGCTACACCTTC. Amino acids: CSAPQLREGGYTF. This sequence joins TRBV20-1 and TRBJ1-2; unclear D gene. Germline CDR1 and CDR2: DFQATT and SNEGSKA (reference sequence). Deletions cut 6 bases from V and 8 bases from J, with 19 bases between. CDR3 length equals 13 residues.